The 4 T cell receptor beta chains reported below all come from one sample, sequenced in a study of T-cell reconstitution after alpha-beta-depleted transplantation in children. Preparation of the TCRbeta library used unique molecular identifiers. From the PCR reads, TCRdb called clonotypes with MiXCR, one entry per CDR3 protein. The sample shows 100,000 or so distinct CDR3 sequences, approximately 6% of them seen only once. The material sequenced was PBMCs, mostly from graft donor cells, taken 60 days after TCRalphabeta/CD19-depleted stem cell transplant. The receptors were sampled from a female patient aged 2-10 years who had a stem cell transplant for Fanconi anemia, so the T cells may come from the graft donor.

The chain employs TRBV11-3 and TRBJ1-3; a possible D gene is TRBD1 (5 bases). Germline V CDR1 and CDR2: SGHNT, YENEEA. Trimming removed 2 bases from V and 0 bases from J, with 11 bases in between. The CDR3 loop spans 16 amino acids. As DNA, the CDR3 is TGTGCCAGCAGCTTATCGGGACGCATCTCTGGAAACACCATATATTTT. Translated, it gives CASSLSGRISGNTIYF.

The CDR3: CASSGQARNQPQHF. CDR3 nucleotide sequence: TGTGCCAGCTCAGGACAGGCCCGCAATCAGCCCCAGCATTTT. The chain joins TRBV2 to TRBJ1-5; 7 bases match TRBD1. This CDR3 region has 14 residues. Germline assignment: CDR1 SNHLY and CDR2 FYNNEI. V lost 8 bases, J lost 2 bases, and 6 bases stayed unmatched.

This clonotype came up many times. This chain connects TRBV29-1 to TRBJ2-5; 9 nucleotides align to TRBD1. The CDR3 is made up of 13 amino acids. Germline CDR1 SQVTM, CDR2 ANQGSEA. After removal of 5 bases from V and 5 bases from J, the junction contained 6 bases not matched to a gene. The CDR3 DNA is TGCAGCGTTCGACAGGGGGTGATGGAGACCCAGTACTTC. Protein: CSVRQGVMETQYF.

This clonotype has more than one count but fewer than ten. CDR3 sequence (DNA): TGCAGTGCTAGAGATCACAGGGGGTCTGGAAACATTCAGTACTTC. Translated: CSARDHRGSGNIQYF. The chain employs TRBV20-1 and TRBJ2-4; TRBD1 aligns across 8 bases. Germline V lookup: CDR1 DFQATT, CDR2 SNEGSKA (reference sequence). Trimming took 0 bases from V and 6 from J; bases not matched to a gene: 7. There are 15 residues in the CDR3.